A single sample gave rise to the 24 T cell receptor beta chains below, sequenced in a study of T cell responses to AZD1222 COVID-19 vaccine. Clones were sequenced by immunoSEQ multiplex PCR, and TCRdb holds only the in-frame ones, with some missing. The data contain about 130,000 clones, 88% of them seen just once; the ten biggest clones take up around 6%. The sequencing used peripheral blood, collected on day 0 of AZD1222 vaccination. Receptors originate from an adult in good health.

The chain carries TRBV6-5 and TRBJ2-7, with no clear D. In germline, CDR1 is MNHEY, CDR2 SVGAGI. Trimming removed 2 bases from V and 1 base from J, with 12 bases in between. CDR3 length: 15 residues. CDR3 sequence reads: CASSYTNRASYEQYF. CDR3 nucleotides: TGTGCCAGCAGTTACACTAACCGGGCGTCCTACGAGCAGTACTTC.

The chain uses TRBV28 and TRBJ1-1; D is perhaps TRBD1 (5 bases). Between the trimmed V and J ends, which lost 3 bases and 1 base, there was a span of 9 bases. Germline V lookup: CDR1 MDHEN, CDR2 SYDVKM. This CDR3 has 14 residues. Here the CDR3 DNA reads TGTGCCAGCAGTTTTGGGGGAGCGAACACTGAAGCTTTCTTT. Translating it yields CASSFGGANTEAFF.

The genes are TRBV2 and TRBJ2-7; D not certain. The CDR3 covers 17 residues. V lost 7 bases to trimming and J lost 0 bases, with 22 bases between them. Germline V lookup: CDR1 SNHLY, CDR2 FYNNEI. CDR3 DNA sequence: TGTGCCAGCAACGGATTCGGCACGGACCAGAGCTCCTACGAGCAGTACTTC. Translation gives CASNGFGTDQSSYEQYF. Together with reference TRBV2 and TRBJ2-7, the CDR3 gives the full variable domain: EPEVTQTPSHQVTQMGQEVILRCVPISNHLYFYWYRQILGQKVEFLVSFYNNEISEKSEIFDDQFSVERPDGSNFTLKIRSTKLEDSAMYFCASNGFGTDQSSYEQYFGPGTRLTVT.

V is TRBV5-4 and J is TRBJ1-2; no clear D. With 0 bases removed from V and 4 bases from J, the gap between germline ends came to 10 bases. Germline V gene data show CDR1 as SGHNT and CDR2 as YYREEE (reference sequence). This CDR3 has 14 residues. CDR3 bases: TGTGCCAGCAGCTTGGGGCTAGAGGGCTATGGCTACACCTTC. Amino acids: CASSLGLEGYGYTF.

CDR3 in DNA: TGTGCCAGCATGGGGGGGCGAGGCTATGGCTACACCTTC. Translation gives CASMGGRGYGYTF. The chain has TRBV28 and TRBJ1-2; a weak D match, TRBD1 (6 bases). The germline V and J ends were trimmed by 7 bases and 4 bases, with 13 bases remaining between them. The CDR3 consists of 13 residues. The germline V gene encodes CDR1 MDHEN and CDR2 SYDVKM.

Concerning this clone itself: The same CDR3 can be traced to other DNA sequences in this sample. The chain employs TRBV18 and TRBJ2-5; D is unclear. V gave up 0 bases and J gave up 4 bases, with 6 bases separating them. CDR3 length: 13 amino acids. Germline V gene data show CDR1 as KGHSH and CDR2 as LQKENI. The CDR3 sequence: CASSPPPGETQYF. The DNA for the CDR3 is TGTGCCAGCTCACCACCCCCCGGAGAGACCCAGTACTTC.

The rearrangement links TRBV5-6 to TRBJ1-1; D remains ambiguous. V lost 2 bases, J lost 11 bases, and 10 bases lay in between. This CDR3 contains 11 residues. CDR1 is SGHDT and CDR2 is YYEEEE in the germline V gene. The DNA of the CDR3 is TGTGCCAGCAGCTTAGGGCAGGCGGCTTTCTTT. Its translation is CASSLGQAAFF.

This clone was counted between two and nine times. The V and J genes are TRBV7-9 and TRBJ1-2; maybe TRBD1 (6 bases). The CDR3 is made up of 19 amino acids. V was shortened by 5 bases and J by 3 bases, with 28 bases between the two germline ends. CDR1 is SEHNR, CDR2 FQNEAQ, per germline (reference sequence). The CDR3 DNA is TGTGCCAGCAGCCGAGTCCCTTTTCGGGGGGCGGGAGATGACTATGGCTACACCTTC. Its translation: CASSRVPFRGAGDDYGYTF.

The chain combines TRBV19 with TRBJ2-7, with D tentatively TRBD1 (6 bases). V was cut by 5 bases and J by 3 bases, with 8 bases left in between. The germline gives CDR1 LNHDA, CDR2 SQIVND (reference sequence). This CDR3 region has 12 residues. The DNA of the CDR3 is TGTGCCAGTAGTTCGGACAGCTACGAGCAGTACTTC. It yields the protein CASSSDSYEQYF.

V and J are TRBV10-3 and TRBJ2-5, with TRBD1 identical over 7 bases. Germline V gene lookup returns CDR1 ENHRY and CDR2 SYGVKD. The CDR3 has 14 amino acids. With 6 bases clipped from V and 2 bases from J, the junction kept 6 bases outside the gene matches. This chain's CDR3 is CAIRAGTAQETQYF. CDR3 sequence (DNA): TGTGCCATCAGAGCCGGGACAGCACAAGAGACCCAGTACTTC.

The gene calls are TRBV7-9 and TRBJ1-4, with D perhaps TRBD1 (5 bases). Deletions cut 2 bases from V and 4 bases from J, with 14 bases between. The CDR3 contains 16 residues. Germline V gene sequence: CDR1 SEHNR, CDR2 FQNEAQ (reference sequence). CDR3 sequence reads: CASSLWLGQGNEKLFF. CDR3 sequence (DNA): TGTGCCAGCAGCTTATGGCTGGGGCAGGGTAATGAAAAACTGTTTTTT.

The gene calls are TRBV5-8 and TRBJ1-5, with D unclear. Germline assignment: CDR1 SGHTS and CDR2 YDEGEE. The CDR3 is 11 residues long. Trimming took 4 bases from V and 6 from J, leaving 5 bases between them. CDR3 coding DNA: TGTGCCAGCAGCCTCGGTCAGCCCCAGCATTTT. It encodes CASSLGQPQHF.

The chain's CDR3 is CASTTGVPTGELFF. The CDR3 DNA reads TGTGCCAGTACAACAGGGGTGCCCACCGGGGAGCTGTTTTTT. This rearrangement joins TRBV19 to TRBJ2-2, with 7 bases identical to TRBD1. The V and J ends lost 7 bases and 4 bases, in that order; junction bases with no gene match: 6. The germline V gene encodes CDR1 LNHDA and CDR2 SQIVND (reference sequence). The CDR3 runs to 14 residues.

The genes are TRBV12-3 or TRBV12-4 and TRBJ1-1, with D hard to call. With 5 bases removed from V and 6 bases from J, the gap between germline ends came to 13 bases. The CDR3 is made up of 13 amino acids. This CDR3 is CASSKDRFSEAFF. CDR3 sequence (DNA): TGTGCCAGCAGTAAGGACCGGTTCTCTGAAGCTTTCTTT.

The count of this clone is one. This rearrangement joins TRBV6-5 to TRBJ1-6; 7 nucleotides agree with TRBD1. Germline CDR1 MNHEY, CDR2 SVGAGI. This CDR3 has 16 residues. V was clipped by 2 bases and J by 9 bases; unmatched bases: 10. The CDR3 loop reads CASSYIPGGGSSPLHF. For the CDR3, the DNA is TGTGCCAGCAGTTACATCCCGGGAGGGGGCAGTTCACCCCTCCACTTT.

V usage is TRBV30 and J usage is TRBJ1-5; TRBD1 matches 9 bases. Germline CDR1 reads GTSNPN; CDR2 reads SVGIG (reference sequence). This CDR3 has 16 residues. V shed 0 bases and J 1 base; nucleotides not matched to a gene: 4. The CDR3: CAWSVSGQGSNQPQHF. In DNA, the CDR3 is TGTGCCTGGAGTGTATCGGGACAGGGAAGCAATCAGCCCCAGCATTTT.

In its sample, this clone was seen a few times. The CDR3 here is CASSIGRDTDTQYF. As DNA, the CDR3 is TGTGCCAGCAGCATCGGGCGGGACACAGATACGCAGTATTTT. This sequence joins TRBV6-4 and TRBJ2-3, with D possibly being TRBD2 (6 bases). V shed 6 bases and J shed 2 bases, with 12 bases lying between them. Per germline, CDR1 MRHNA and CDR2 SNTAGT. This CDR3 has 14 amino acids.

This clone was found once. J is TRBJ2-1 and V is TRBV7-2; possible D gene TRBD2, 7 bases. Germline V gives CDR1 SGHTA, CDR2 FQGNSA. V lost 8 bases and J lost 4, with 15 bases in between. This CDR3 contains 14 residues. The CDR3 loop reads CASLGGLTYNEQFF. DNA of the CDR3: TGTGCCAGCTTGGGGGGGCTGACGTACAATGAGCAGTTCTTC.

Here the CDR3 DNA reads TGTGCCAGCAGTTGGGGCGGGACAGAGATTAATCAGCCCCAGCATTTT. Translating it yields CASSWGGTEINQPQHF. V is TRBV28 and J is TRBJ1-5; 7 bases line up with TRBD1. Unmatched junction bases numbered 10, after V lost 4 bases and J lost 4 bases. Germline lookup yields CDR1 MDHEN and CDR2 SYDVKM. This CDR3 spans 16 amino acids.

V gene TRBV5-5 combines with J gene TRBJ1-4, with D unclear. Trimming left V 0 bases short and J 8 bases short, with 17 bases between. The germline V gene encodes CDR1 SGHKS and CDR2 YYEKEE (reference sequence). This CDR3 contains 16 residues. The DNA of the CDR3 is TGTGCCAGCAGCTTGGGGCGTGATCCGTTCTCCGAAAAACTGTTTTTT. Its translation: CASSLGRDPFSEKLFF.

The CDR3 nucleotides read TGTGCCAGCAGCTTGTCAGGGAATGAAAAACTGTTTTTT. It translates to CASSLSGNEKLFF. The gene calls are TRBV7-7 and TRBJ1-4; TRBD1 might be the D (5 bases). The CDR3 runs to 13 residues. Looked up from germline, CDR1 is SSHAT and CDR2 is FNYEAQ (reference sequence). V gave up 3 bases and J gave up 5 bases, with 7 bases separating them.

The chain is built from TRBV30 and TRBJ2-7, with 7 bases that match TRBD2. Trimming at V came to 3 bases and at J to 3 bases, leaving 2 bases not matched to a gene. The germline gives CDR1 GTSNPN, CDR2 SVGIG (reference sequence). The CDR3 covers 12 residues. CDR3 DNA: TGTGCCTGGAGGGGAGGGAGCTACGAGCAGTACTTC. Protein product: CAWRGGSYEQYF.

This CDR3 is CAWSEGATEAFF. DNA of the CDR3: TGTGCCTGGAGTGAGGGGGCAACTGAAGCTTTCTTT. This chain links TRBV30 with TRBJ1-1; TRBD1 aligns across 7 bases. CDR3 size: 12 residues. With V trimmed by 1 base and J by 5 bases, 1 base remained unmatched. Germline V gives CDR1 GTSNPN, CDR2 SVGIG (reference sequence). Full variable domain (missing parts from reference TRBV30 and TRBJ1-1): SQTIHQWPATLVQPVGSPLSLECTVEGTSNPNLYWYRQAAGRGLQLLFYSVGIGQISSEVPQNLSASRPQDRQFILSSKKLLLSDSGFYLCAWSEGATEAFFGQGTRLTVV.

V is TRBV7-9 and J is TRBJ1-6, with 7 nucleotides matching TRBD1. Germline CDR1 is SEHNR and CDR2 is FQNEAQ (reference sequence). The CDR3 sequence is 15 residues long. V lost 2 bases and J lost 7; bases outside the gene matches: 5. This chain's CDR3 is CASSLQTGYNSPLHF. The CDR3 DNA is TGTGCCAGCAGCTTACAGACAGGGTACAATTCACCCCTCCACTTT.